This TCR beta chain stems from a study of CD8+ T cells in alopecia areata. Researchers picked out CD4+ and CD8+ T cells from PBMCs by sorting. The CDR3 consists of 14 residues. Germline V gene lookup returns CDR1 LNHNV and CDR2 YYDKDF (reference sequence). Trimming pared 1 base from V and 7 bases from J, leaving 13 bases between. General study findings and limits: Tissue-resident alphabeta T cells belonging to normal skin likewise get sequenced within scalp specimens. It was less clear whether patients shared TCRs than it was in mice, possibly because of HLA.

TCR sequencing used cDNA made by reverse transcription of extracted RNA. Assay used: immunoSEQ multiplex PCR; TCRdb lists only in-frame clones, some missing. The table lists about 200,000 clones, 56% of them singletons. To note about this clone: Its antigen is as yet unknown.

The receptor was derived from a human donor in good health. The chain has TRBV15 and TRBJ1-2; TRBD1 is a possible D gene (5 bases). The sequenced sample was CD8+ T cells sorted from blood. The CDR3 loop is CATSRVGGGCGYTF. In DNA, the CDR3 is TGTGCCACCAGCAGAGTCGGGGGAGGCTGTGGCTACACCTTC.